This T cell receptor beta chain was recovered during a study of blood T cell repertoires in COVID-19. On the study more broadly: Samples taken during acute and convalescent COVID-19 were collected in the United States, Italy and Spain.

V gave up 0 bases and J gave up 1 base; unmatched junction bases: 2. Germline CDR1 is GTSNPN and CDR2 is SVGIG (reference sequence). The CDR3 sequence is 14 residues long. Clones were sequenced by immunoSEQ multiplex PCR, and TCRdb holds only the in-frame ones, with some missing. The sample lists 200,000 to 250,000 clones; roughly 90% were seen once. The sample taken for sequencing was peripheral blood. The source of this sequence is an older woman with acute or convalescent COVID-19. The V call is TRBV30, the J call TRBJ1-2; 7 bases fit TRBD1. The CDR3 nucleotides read TGTGCCTGGAGTGTGGGACAGAATAACTATGGCTACACCTTC. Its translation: CAWSVGQNNYGYTF.